Included here is one T cell receptor (beta chain) sequence, with context. Its specificity is not known. The sample is drawn from a study of T-cell reconstitution after alpha-beta-depleted transplantation in children. Study observations and caveats: Two months or so post-transplant, alpha-beta T cells reportedly derived from several hundred expanded graft clones.

It was with unique molecular identifiers that the TCRbeta library was prepared. TCRdb reanalysed the PCR reads using MiXCR and keeps one entry per CDR3 protein. The sample consists of 670,000 or so distinct CDR3 sequences, over 10% of them appearing once. This sequence was found in a girl aged 2-10 years with congenital amegakaryocytic thrombocytopenia, due to receive a stem cell transplant. Sequenced material: PBMCs, taken before TCRalphabeta/CD19-depleted stem cell transplant.

The CDR3 here is CASSKSGQGIQETQYF. CDR3 nucleotides: TGTGCCAGCAGCAAATCGGGACAGGGGATCCAAGAGACCCAGTACTTC. V is TRBV21-1 and J is TRBJ2-5; TRBD1 is the table's D call, not checked against the DNA. TRBV21-1 counts as a pseudogene. The CDR3 is 16 amino acids.